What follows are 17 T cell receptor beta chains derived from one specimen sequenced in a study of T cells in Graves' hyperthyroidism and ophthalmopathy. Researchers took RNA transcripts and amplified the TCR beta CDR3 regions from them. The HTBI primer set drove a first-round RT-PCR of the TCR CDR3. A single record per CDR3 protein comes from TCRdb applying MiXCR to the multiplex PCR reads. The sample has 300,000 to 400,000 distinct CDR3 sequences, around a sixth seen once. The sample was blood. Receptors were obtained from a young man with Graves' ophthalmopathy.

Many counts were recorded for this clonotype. The CDR3 sequence: CASSLTRGAGSLNTEAFF. As DNA, the CDR3 is TGTGCCAGCAGCCTCACCCGAGGGGCAGGCTCTTTGAACACTGAAGCTTTCTTT. The chain uses TRBV3-1 and TRBJ1-1, with a tentative D call TRBD1 (5 bases). Germline V CDR1 and CDR2: LGHDT, YNNKEL (reference sequence). CDR3 size: 18 residues. Trimming removed 4 bases from V and 0 bases from J, with 21 bases in between.

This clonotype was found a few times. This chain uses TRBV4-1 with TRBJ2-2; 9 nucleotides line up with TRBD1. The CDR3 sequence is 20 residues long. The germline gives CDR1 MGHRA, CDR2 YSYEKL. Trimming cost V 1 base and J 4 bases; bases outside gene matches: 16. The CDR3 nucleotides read TGCGCCAGCAGCCAAGGATGGGTTCAACGGGGACAGGGCTTCACCGGGGAGCTGTTTTTT. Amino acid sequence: CASSQGWVQRGQGFTGELFF.

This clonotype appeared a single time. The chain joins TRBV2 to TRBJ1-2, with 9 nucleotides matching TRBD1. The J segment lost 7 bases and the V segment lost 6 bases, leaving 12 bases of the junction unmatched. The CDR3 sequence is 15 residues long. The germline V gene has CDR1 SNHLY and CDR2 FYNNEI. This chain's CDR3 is CASRAGTGWIRGYTF. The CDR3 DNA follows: TGTGCCAGCAGGGCCGGGACAGGGTGGATCCGTGGCTACACCTTC. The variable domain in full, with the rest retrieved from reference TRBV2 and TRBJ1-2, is EPEVTQTPSHQVTQMGQEVILRCVPISNHLYFYWYRQILGQKVEFLVSFYNNEISEKSEIFDDQFSVERPDGSNFTLKIRSTKLEDSAMYFCASRAGTGWIRGYTFGSGTRLTVV.

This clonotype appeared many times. The CDR3 bases are TGTGCCACCAGCAGAGAGCGACAGGGCCAAGAGACCCAGTACTTC. This codes for CATSRERQGQETQYF. V usage is TRBV15 and J usage is TRBJ2-5; 7 bases match TRBD1. The germline V gene encodes CDR1 LNHNV and CDR2 YYDKDF (reference sequence). Trimming removed 0 bases from V and 1 base from J; junction bases left unmatched: 2. There are 15 residues in the CDR3.

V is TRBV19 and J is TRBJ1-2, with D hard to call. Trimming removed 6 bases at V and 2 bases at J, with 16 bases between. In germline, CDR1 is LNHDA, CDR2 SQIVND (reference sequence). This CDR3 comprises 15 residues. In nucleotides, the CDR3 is TGTGCCAGTAGCCCCCTCGAGGGTGTGAACTATGGCTACACCTTC. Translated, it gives CASSPLEGVNYGYTF.

The CDR3 nucleotides read TGTGCCACCAGTGATTCGCGGGGGGCGGCCTATGGCTACACCTTC. Translated, it gives CATSDSRGAAYGYTF. V usage is TRBV24-1 and J usage is TRBJ1-2; a weak D match, TRBD1 (6 bases). V was shortened by 2 bases and J by 4 bases, with 13 bases between the two germline ends. Germline loops: CDR1 KGHDR, CDR2 SFDVKD. The CDR3 has 15 residues.

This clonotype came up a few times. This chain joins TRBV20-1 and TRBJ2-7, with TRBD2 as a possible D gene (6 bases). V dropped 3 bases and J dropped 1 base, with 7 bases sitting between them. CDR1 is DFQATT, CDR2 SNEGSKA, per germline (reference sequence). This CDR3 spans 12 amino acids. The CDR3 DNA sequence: TGCAGTGCTAGGGGAGGTTCCTACGAGCAGTACTTC. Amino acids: CSARGGSYEQYF.

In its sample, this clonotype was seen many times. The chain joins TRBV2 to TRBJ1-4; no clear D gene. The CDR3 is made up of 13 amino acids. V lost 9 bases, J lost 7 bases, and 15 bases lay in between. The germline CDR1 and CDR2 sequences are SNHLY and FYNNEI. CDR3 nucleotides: TGTGCCAGTAGCGGGGAAGGGAGTGAAAAACTGTTTTTT. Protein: CASSGEGSEKLFF.

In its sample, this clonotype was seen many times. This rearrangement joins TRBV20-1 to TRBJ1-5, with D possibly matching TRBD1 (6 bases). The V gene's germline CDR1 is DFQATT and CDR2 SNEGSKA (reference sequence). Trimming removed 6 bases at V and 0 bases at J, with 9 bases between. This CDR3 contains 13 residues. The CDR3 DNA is TGCAGTGCCAAACAGGGTAGCAATCAGCCCCAGCATTTT. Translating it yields CSAKQGSNQPQHF.

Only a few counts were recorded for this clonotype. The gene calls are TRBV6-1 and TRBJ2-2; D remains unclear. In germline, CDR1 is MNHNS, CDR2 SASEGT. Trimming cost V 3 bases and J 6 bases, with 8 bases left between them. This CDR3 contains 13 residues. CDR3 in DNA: TGTGCCAGCAGTGACCCCTACTCCGGGGAGCTGTTTTTT. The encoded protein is CASSDPYSGELFF.

CDR3 coding DNA: TGTGCCAGCAGCCTCACCCTGAGAGCTAGTAATGAAAAACTGTTTTTT. Translation: CASSLTLRASNEKLFF. The gene calls are TRBV12-3 or TRBV12-4 and TRBJ1-4; D is unclear. This CDR3 is built from 16 residues. V gave up 6 bases and J gave up 4 bases, with 18 bases separating them.

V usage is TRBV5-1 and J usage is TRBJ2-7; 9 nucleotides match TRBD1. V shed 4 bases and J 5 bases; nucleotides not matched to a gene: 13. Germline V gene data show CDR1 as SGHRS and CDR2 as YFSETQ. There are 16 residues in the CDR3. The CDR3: CASSVPTGGAPDEQYF. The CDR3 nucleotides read TGCGCCAGCAGCGTACCTACAGGGGGCGCCCCCGACGAGCAGTACTTC. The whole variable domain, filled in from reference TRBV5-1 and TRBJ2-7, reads KAGVTQTPRYLIKTRGQQVTLSCSPISGHRSVSWYQQTPGQGLQFLFEYFSETQRNKGNFPGRFSGRQFSNSRSEMNVSTLELGDSALYLCASSVPTGGAPDEQYFGPGTRLTVT.

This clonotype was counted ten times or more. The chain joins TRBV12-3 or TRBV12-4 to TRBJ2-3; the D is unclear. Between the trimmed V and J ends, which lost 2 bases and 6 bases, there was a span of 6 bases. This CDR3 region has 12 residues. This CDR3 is CASSLQVDTQYF. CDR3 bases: TGTGCCAGCAGTTTACAGGTTGATACGCAGTATTTT.

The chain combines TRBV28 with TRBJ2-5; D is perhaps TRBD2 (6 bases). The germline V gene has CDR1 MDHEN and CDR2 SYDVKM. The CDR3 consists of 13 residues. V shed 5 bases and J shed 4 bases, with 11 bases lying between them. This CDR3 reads CASSGPGVETQYF. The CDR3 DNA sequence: TGTGCCAGCAGTGGCCCGGGAGTAGAGACCCAGTACTTC.

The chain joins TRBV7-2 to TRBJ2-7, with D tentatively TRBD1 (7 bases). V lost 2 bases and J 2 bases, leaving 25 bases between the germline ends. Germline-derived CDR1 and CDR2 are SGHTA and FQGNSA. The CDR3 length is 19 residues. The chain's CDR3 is CASSLNPKAWTGGAYEQYF. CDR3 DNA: TGTGCCAGCAGCTTAAACCCTAAAGCCTGGACAGGAGGGGCCTACGAGCAGTACTTC.

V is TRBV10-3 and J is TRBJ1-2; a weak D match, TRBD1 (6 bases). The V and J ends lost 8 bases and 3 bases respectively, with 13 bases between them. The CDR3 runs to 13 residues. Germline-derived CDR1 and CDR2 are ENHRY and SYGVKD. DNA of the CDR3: TGTGCCATCGGGGGGGCAAGTGACTATGGCTACACCTTC. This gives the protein CAIGGASDYGYTF.

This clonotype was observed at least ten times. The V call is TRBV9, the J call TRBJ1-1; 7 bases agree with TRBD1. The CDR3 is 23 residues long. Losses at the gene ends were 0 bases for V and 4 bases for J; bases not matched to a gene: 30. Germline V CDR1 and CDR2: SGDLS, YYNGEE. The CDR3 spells CASSVGHSGTAGGRPPGPTEAFF. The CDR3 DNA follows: TGTGCCAGCAGCGTAGGACACTCCGGGACAGCGGGCGGTCGACCCCCCGGGCCCACTGAAGCTTTCTTT.